These T cell receptor beta chains were read from a single sample in a study of blood T cells in healthy people across ages. TCRdb independently ran MiXCR on the 5' RACE reads; one entry per CDR3 protein. The table includes some 1.6 million distinct CDR3 sequences, about 35% detected once. Material for sequencing was blood. These receptor sequences come from a woman aged 30 to 39 in good health. Both conserved end residues are part of each CDR3. The D gene is left open where the match is weak. The size field is filled for only some rows; it gives once, few, many or a size class.

>TRBJ2-5|TRBV10-1|many|-
CASSDSRGAKTQYF
TGCGCCAGCAGTGACAGTCGGGGGGCGAAGACCCAGTACTTC
>TRBJ2-7|TRBV18|-|-
CASSPLQELEQYF
TGTGCCAGCTCACCACTCCAGGAACTCGAGCAGTACTTC
>TRBJ1-1|TRBV18|once|-
CASSPEGGLSEAFF
TGTGCCAGCTCACCCGAGGGAGGGCTCTCTGAAGCTTTCTTT
>TRBJ2-5|TRBV20-1|few|TRBD1
CSASPDRVLETQYF
TGCAGTGCTAGTCCGGACAGGGTCCTGGAGACCCAGTACTTC
>TRBJ2-7|TRBV7-3|few|-
CASSPVGGTNDEQYF
TGTGCCAGCAGCCCAGTTGGCGGAACTAACGACGAGCAGTACTTC
>TRBJ2-3|TRBV11-2|-|-
CASSFSLTGTDTQYF
TGTGCCAGCAGCTTCTCCCTGACAGGCACAGATACGCAGTATTTT
>TRBJ2-1|TRBV10-3|-|-
CAISESLGGSYNEQFF
TGTGCCATCAGTGAGTCTCTGGGGGGCTCCTACAATGAGCAGTTCTTC
>TRBJ1-5|TRBV27|-|-
CVSISPQHF
TGTGTCAGCATTTCGCCCCAGCATTTT
>TRBJ2-1|TRBV28|-|-
CASSPGPFSNNEQFF
TGTGCCAGCAGCCCGGGACCTTTCTCTAACAATGAGCAGTTCTTC
>TRBJ1-1|TRBV3-1|-|-
CASSPYLSTEAFF
TGTGCCAGCAGCCCATACCTCTCCACTGAAGCTTTCTTT
>TRBJ2-7|TRBV9|-|-
CASSVEGLYEQYF
TGTGCCAGCAGCGTGGAGGGCCTCTACGAGCAGTACTTC
>TRBJ1-1|TRBV5-5|-|-
CASSEVGTEAFF
TGTGCCAGCAGCGAGGTAGGGACTGAAGCTTTCTTT
>TRBJ2-1|TRBV12-3/TRBV12-4|-|-
CASSFDGSRYNEQFF
TGTGCCAGTAGTTTCGACGGGAGTCGCTACAATGAGCAGTTCTTC
>TRBJ2-6|TRBV28|-|-
CASSLQGTWGANVPTF
TGTGCCAGCAGTTTACAGGGGACGTGGGGGGCCAACGTCCCGACTTTC
>TRBJ1-5|TRBV20-1|-|TRBD1
CSATPRAGGGYSNQPQHF
TGCAGTGCTACGCCTCGGGCAGGGGGGGGTTATAGCAATCAGCCCCAGCATTTT
>TRBJ1-6|TRBV2|few|-
CASIPGTGSYNSPLHF
TGTGCCAGCATACCGGGCACGGGATCCTATAATTCACCCCTCCACTTT
>TRBJ1-2|TRBV7-9|few|TRBD1
CASSLRRDRSYGYTF
TGTGCCAGCAGCTTAAGGCGGGACAGATCCTATGGCTACACCTTC
>TRBJ1-6|TRBV10-3|few|-
CAISESIGGNSPLHF
TGTGCCATCAGTGAGTCGATCGGCGGCAATTCACCCCTCCACTTT
>TRBJ2-7|TRBV6-6|-|TRBD2
CASRSGTSGSYEQYF
TGTGCCAGCAGGTCCGGGACTAGCGGCTCCTACGAGCAGTACTTC
>TRBJ2-7|TRBV29-1|-|-
CGVGDKNGKYYEQYF
TGCGGCGTTGGGGACAAGAATGGGAAATACTACGAGCAGTACTTC
>TRBJ2-6|TRBV3-1|-|TRBD2
CASSPLGAGVDGANVLTF
TGTGCCAGCAGCCCCCTCGGAGCGGGAGTGGATGGGGCCAACGTCCTGACTTTC
>TRBJ1-5|TRBV18|few|-
CASSGDGSQPQHF
TGTGCCAGCTCCGGGGACGGTAGCCAGCCCCAGCATTTT
>TRBJ2-7|TRBV2|many|-
CASRETYEQYF
TGTGCCAGCAGAGAAACCTACGAGCAGTACTTC